The 9 T cell receptor beta chains presented below share a single source sample, sequenced in a study of shared clonotypes between healthy human individuals (dated by TCRdb to the early 2020s). Libraries were made using the immunoSEQ multiplex PCR assay. As stored in TCRdb, this immuneACCESS dataset retains in-frame rearrangements with V and J assigned. A fraction of the clones does not appear; measured against another copy, unresolved V genes explain less than half of the discrepancy, and the remainder lacks a known reason. This sample gives some 2,100,000 clones in total; around 95% of them show up just once. The ten largest clones represent around 0.13% of the sample. The sequenced material came from naive CD4+ T cells sorted from blood. The sample's cell subset or site label, decoded: CD45RA+ positively selected. Receptors were obtained from a man younger than 30 in good health.

CDR3 protein: CASSPLGPPSTDTQYF. For the CDR3, the DNA is TGTGCCAGCTCACCCCTCGGACCGCCAAGCACAGATACGCAGTATTTT. The chain is built from TRBV18 and TRBJ2-3; D gene uncertain. The germline V gene has CDR1 KGHSH and CDR2 LQKENI. This CDR3 is 16 amino acids long. V dropped 3 bases and J dropped 0 bases, with 13 bases sitting between them.

The chain links TRBV6-1 to TRBJ2-4, with D unresolved. CDR1 and CDR2 (germline): MNHNS, SASEGT. The CDR3 totals 14 residues. V lost 0 bases and J 7 bases, leaving 10 bases between the germline ends. CDR3 nucleotide sequence: TGTGCCAGCAGTGAAGCCAACAGAATGAACATTCAGTACTTC. Translating it yields CASSEANRMNIQYF.

This chain links TRBV5-1 with TRBJ2-7; D may match TRBD1 or TRBD2 (5 bases each). The CDR3 consists of 11 residues. Trimming removed 3 bases from V and 9 bases from J, with 10 bases in between. The germline gives CDR1 SGHRS, CDR2 YFSETQ. The CDR3 reads CASSSGTRQYF. CDR3 in DNA: TGCGCCAGCAGCTCCGGGACCCGGCAGTACTTC.

The V and J genes are TRBV6-6 and TRBJ1-5, with D unclear. Trimming removed 2 bases at V and 9 bases at J, with 5 bases between. In germline, CDR1 is MNHNY, CDR2 SVGAGI (reference sequence). The CDR3 is made up of 11 amino acids. CDR3 in DNA: TGTGCCAGCAGTTACAAAGGGCCCCAGCATTTT. Protein sequence: CASSYKGPQHF.

This chain links TRBV5-1 with TRBJ1-5; TRBD1 might be the D (6 bases). The length of the CDR3 is 15 residues. The germline V gene encodes CDR1 SGHRS and CDR2 YFSETQ. The V end was cut by 4 bases, the J end by 5 bases, with 16 bases between. The CDR3 bases are TGCGCCAGCAGCCCGGACAGTCGTGGGGATCAGCCCCAGCATTTT. It translates to CASSPDSRGDQPQHF. Full variable domain (rest looked up from reference TRBV5-1 and TRBJ1-5): KAGVTQTPRYLIKTRGQQVTLSCSPISGHRSVSWYQQTPGQGLQFLFEYFSETQRNKGNFPGRFSGRQFSNSRSEMNVSTLELGDSALYLCASSPDSRGDQPQHFGDGTRLSIL.

The gene calls are TRBV6-5 and TRBJ2-3, with D unclear. The CDR3 consists of 16 residues. Trimming stripped 4 bases from V and 5 bases from J, with 19 bases between. Germline values: CDR1 MNHEY, CDR2 SVGAGI. CDR3 protein: CASSSLGSRQGDTQYF. The CDR3 DNA is TGTGCCAGCAGTTCCCTAGGGTCGAGGCAAGGAGATACGCAGTATTTT.

The chain is built from TRBV5-1 and TRBJ2-5; 11 bases map to TRBD2. Germline CDR1 and CDR2: SGHRS and YFSETQ. The junction had 5 bases not matched to a gene; V was cut back by 3 bases and J by 1 base. The CDR3 totals 16 residues. The DNA for the CDR3 is TGCGCCAGCAGCTCGGGACTAGCGGCTGGCCAAGAGACCCAGTACTTC. It translates to CASSSGLAAGQETQYF.

The rearrangement joins TRBV4-1 to TRBJ2-3; D tentatively fits TRBD1 or TRBD2 (5 bases each). CDR1 is MGHRA, CDR2 YSYEKL, per germline. There are 14 residues in the CDR3. V was trimmed by 8 bases and J by 1 base, leaving 13 bases between them. In DNA form, the CDR3 reads TGCGCCAGCGCCCGGGGCCTGGGCACAGATACGCAGTATTTT. This translates into CASARGLGTDTQYF.

CDR3 loop: CASSFRRDSNEQFF. The CDR3 DNA is TGTGCCAGCAGCTTCAGGAGGGATAGCAATGAGCAGTTCTTC. This sequence joins TRBV7-2 and TRBJ2-1; D might be TRBD2 (6 bases). Germline V gives CDR1 SGHTA, CDR2 FQGNSA. CDR3 length equals 14 residues. V was pared by 3 bases and J by 6 bases, with 12 bases between.